The 26 T cell receptor beta chains in this list originate from one sample, sequenced in a study of shared clonotypes between healthy human individuals. The protocol was immunoSEQ multiplex PCR, while the TCRdb copy is restricted to in-frame clones and leaves out a portion. The sample records about 2.3 million clones, over 90% being singletons. Sequenced material: naive CD4+ T cells from PBMCs. The subset is: CD45RA+ positively selected. The receptors originated from a young man in good health. Some clones in this sample may be carry-over from other donors' samples.

The chain employs TRBV5-5 and TRBJ2-5; possibly TRBD2 for D (6 bases). Germline-derived CDR1 and CDR2 are SGHKS and YYEKEE (reference sequence). Trimming removed 2 bases from V and 4 bases from J, with 18 bases in between. CDR3 length: 16 amino acids. The CDR3 sequence is CASSFSLAPGGETQYF. CDR3 bases: TGTGCCAGCAGCTTCAGTTTGGCCCCCGGGGGAGAGACCCAGTACTTC.

The CDR3 protein is CSVAYQGSAYEQYF. Here the CDR3 DNA reads TGCAGCGTTGCTTACCAGGGCTCCGCCTACGAGCAGTACTTC. This chain links TRBV29-1 with TRBJ2-7, with D perhaps TRBD1 (5 bases). The V and J ends lost 4 bases and 2 bases respectively, with 15 bases between them. Germline assignment: CDR1 SQVTM and CDR2 ANQGSEA. The CDR3 length is 14 residues.

The V and J genes are TRBV15 and TRBJ2-7; 8 nucleotides match TRBD2. CDR3 size: 15 residues. With V trimmed by 5 bases and J by 2 bases, 8 bases remained unmatched. Germline CDR1 is LNHNV and CDR2 is YYDKDF (reference sequence). The CDR3 loop reads CATSRGGDPTYEQYF. The CDR3 nucleotides are TGTGCCACCAGCCGGGGGGGGGACCCCACCTACGAGCAGTACTTC.

As regards this clone: The sample carries other DNA sequences with the same CDR3. The chain carries TRBV11-3 and TRBJ2-1; no firm D call. The CDR3 is 14 residues long. From germline, CDR1 is SGHNT and CDR2 YENEEA. V was cut by 1 base and J by 1 base, with 5 bases left in between. CDR3 bases: TGTGCCAGCAGCTTAGCCGGTTCCTACAATGAGCAGTTCTTC. Residues: CASSLAGSYNEQFF. The variable domain in full, with the rest retrieved from reference TRBV11-3 and TRBJ2-1, is EAGVVQSPRYKIIEKKQPVAFWCNPISGHNTLYWYLQNLGQGPELLIRYENEEAVDDSQLPKDRFSAERLKGVDSTLKIQPAELGDSAVYLCASSLAGSYNEQFFGPGTRLTVL.

The V gene is TRBV9, the J gene TRBJ2-2, with D possibly TRBD1 on 5 matching bases. V was cut by 0 bases and J by 0 bases, with 12 bases left in between. There are 17 residues in the CDR3. Germline V lookup: CDR1 SGDLS, CDR2 YYNGEE. In DNA form, the CDR3 reads TGTGCCAGCAGCGTAGCCGGACACGTGGCGAACACCGGGGAGCTGTTTTTT. This codes for CASSVAGHVANTGELFF.

The chain couples TRBV7-2 to TRBJ2-7, with D perhaps TRBD1 (6 bases). The CDR3 spans 14 residues. The germline V gene encodes CDR1 SGHTA and CDR2 FQGNSA. The V gene lost 2 bases and the J gene lost 4 bases, with 12 bases spanning the gap. The CDR3 region is CASSLPDSLYEQYF. The CDR3, as DNA: TGTGCCAGCAGCTTACCGGACAGCTTATACGAGCAGTACTTC.

Worth noting for this clone: Different DNA sequences within this sample yield the same CDR3. This chain uses TRBV5-1 with TRBJ2-3; TRBD2 aligns across 9 bases. The CDR3 has 14 amino acids. V dropped 2 bases and J dropped 3; count of bases not matched to a gene: 1. From germline, CDR1 is SGHRS and CDR2 YFSETQ. The CDR3 loop reads CASSLGLATDTQYF. The CDR3 DNA reads as TGCGCCAGCAGCTTAGGACTAGCGACAGATACGCAGTATTTT.

V is TRBV2 and J is TRBJ2-6, with 11 bases that match TRBD2. This CDR3 has 19 residues. V lost 2 bases, J lost 0 bases, and 6 bases stayed unmatched. Germline V gene data show CDR1 as SNHLY and CDR2 as FYNNEI. Here the CDR3 reads CASSEWGLAAFSGANVLTF. CDR3 DNA: TGTGCCAGCAGTGAATGGGGACTAGCGGCGTTCTCTGGGGCCAACGTCCTGACTTTC.

The genes are TRBV9 and TRBJ2-2; a weak D match, TRBD1 (6 bases). The CDR3 spans 14 residues. Germline V lookup: CDR1 SGDLS, CDR2 YYNGEE. The V gene lost 3 bases and the J gene lost 1 base, with 7 bases spanning the gap. CDR3 sequence (DNA): TGTGCCAGCAGCGACAGGGAGAACACCGGGGAGCTGTTTTTT. Translated: CASSDRENTGELFF. The whole variable domain, remainder taken from reference TRBV9 and TRBJ2-2, is DSGVTQTPKHLITATGQRVTLRCSPRSGDLSVYWYQQSLDQGLQFLIQYYNGEERAKGNILERFSAQQFPDLHSELNLSSLELGDSALYFCASSDRENTGELFFGEGSRLTVL.

The V and J genes are TRBV27 and TRBJ2-1; D is unresolved. Trimming took off 5 bases at V and 9 bases at J, with 17 bases between the two ends. Germline lookup yields CDR1 MNHEY and CDR2 SMNVEV (reference sequence). CDR3 size: 14 residues. The CDR3 sequence is CASSPISPPVEQFF. CDR3 DNA sequence: TGTGCCAGCAGTCCAATCTCCCCTCCTGTTGAGCAGTTCTTC.

The chain links TRBV2 to TRBJ2-2, with 8 bases matching TRBD1. This CDR3 is built from 14 residues. The V segment lost 11 bases and the J segment 1 base; nucleotides outside the gene matches: 6. CDR1 is SNHLY and CDR2 is FYNNEI in the germline V gene. CDR3 amino acids: CAGQGQRNTGELFF. In DNA, the CDR3 is TGTGCCGGACAGGGACAGCGGAACACCGGGGAGCTGTTTTTT.

This CDR3 is CASSPGTGVGNTIYF. The CDR3 DNA follows: TGTGCCAGCAGCCCCGGGACAGGGGTGGGAAACACCATATATTTT. The chain carries TRBV28 and TRBJ1-3; TRBD1 aligns across 10 bases. Trimming at V came to 6 bases and at J to 4 bases, leaving 6 bases not matched to a gene. The CDR3 length is 15 residues. In germline, CDR1 is MDHEN, CDR2 SYDVKM. Drawing the rest from reference TRBV28 and TRBJ1-3, the complete variable domain is DVKVTQSSRYLVKRTGEKVFLECVQDMDHENMFWYRQDPGLGLRLIYFSYDVKMKEKGDIPEGYSVSREKKERFSLILESASTNQTSMYLCASSPGTGVGNTIYFGEGSWLTVV.

The chain employs TRBV5-1 and TRBJ2-6, with D possibly being TRBD2 (6 bases). This CDR3 comprises 16 residues. The germline CDR1 and CDR2 sequences are SGHRS and YFSETQ. With 7 bases removed from V and 0 bases from J, the gap between germline ends came to 14 bases. This CDR3 reads CASAAGTSSGANVLTF. The CDR3 DNA is TGCGCCAGCGCGGCGGGGACGAGCTCTGGGGCCAACGTCCTGACTTTC.

The chain joins TRBV5-1 to TRBJ1-2; maybe TRBD1 (6 bases). V lost 7 bases to trimming and J lost 6 bases, with 19 bases between them. Germline CDR1 is SGHRS and CDR2 is YFSETQ. The CDR3 consists of 14 residues. In DNA, the CDR3 is TGCGCCAGCGGCTCCAGGGGCGGAATAGATGGCTACACCTTC. Protein: CASGSRGGIDGYTF.

The genes are TRBV29-1 and TRBJ1-1, with a tentative D call TRBD1 (6 bases). The V gene lost 8 bases and the J gene lost 6 bases, with 25 bases spanning the gap. Germline loops: CDR1 SQVTM, CDR2 ANQGSEA. The CDR3 has 15 residues. The CDR3 sequence is CSHQSVVQGLPEAFF. CDR3 nucleotide sequence: TGCAGCCACCAGTCTGTTGTGCAGGGGCTACCTGAAGCTTTCTTT.

The rearrangement uses TRBV9 and TRBJ1-1, with TRBD1 matching over 8 bases. CDR3 length: 14 amino acids. V gave up 0 bases and J gave up 4 bases; unmatched junction bases: 2. Germline CDR1 is SGDLS and CDR2 is YYNGEE. As DNA, the CDR3 is TGTGCCAGCAGCGTAGCGGACAGGGCCACTGAAGCTTTCTTT. It is translated as CASSVADRATEAFF. The complete variable domain, with remaining parts taken from reference TRBV9 and TRBJ1-1, reads DSGVTQTPKHLITATGQRVTLRCSPRSGDLSVYWYQQSLDQGLQFLIQYYNGEERAKGNILERFSAQQFPDLHSELNLSSLELGDSALYFCASSVADRATEAFFGQGTRLTVV.

The V gene is TRBV27, the J gene TRBJ2-7; the D is unclear. The CDR3 has 16 amino acids. With 3 bases removed from V and 0 bases from J, the gap between germline ends came to 15 bases. Per the germline V gene, CDR1 is MNHEY and CDR2 is SMNVEV (reference sequence). This CDR3 reads CASSLSSSLGSYEQYF. The CDR3 DNA reads TGTGCCAGCAGTTTGTCTTCTAGTTTGGGCTCCTACGAGCAGTACTTC.

This chain links TRBV5-1 with TRBJ1-3; no firm D call. The CDR3 has 14 amino acids. V was shortened by 0 bases and J by 7 bases, with 11 bases between the two germline ends. Germline assignment: CDR1 SGHRS and CDR2 YFSETQ. The CDR3: CASSLAPGENTIYF. The CDR3 DNA reads as TGCGCCAGCAGCTTGGCCCCCGGAGAGAACACCATATATTTT.

As concerns this clone: The same CDR3 also results from other DNA sequences found in this sample. V gene TRBV5-1 combines with J gene TRBJ2-7; TRBD1 matches at 8 bases. Germline V CDR1 and CDR2: SGHRS, YFSETQ. The CDR3 covers 14 residues. V was clipped by 4 bases and J by 2 bases; unmatched bases: 5. DNA of the CDR3: TGCGCCAGCAGCAAAGACAGGGGTGCCTACGAGCAGTACTTC. This codes for CASSKDRGAYEQYF.

V and J are TRBV2 and TRBJ1-1; D might be TRBD1 (6 bases). CDR1 and CDR2 (germline): SNHLY, FYNNEI. V lost 2 bases and J 5 bases, leaving 15 bases between the germline ends. The CDR3 sequence is 15 residues long. CDR3 in amino acids: CASSESSGGWTEAFF. In DNA, the CDR3 is TGTGCCAGCAGTGAATCCTCTGGGGGCTGGACTGAAGCTTTCTTT.

This rearrangement joins TRBV5-1 to TRBJ1-1; D unclear. CDR1 SGHRS and CDR2 YFSETQ come from the germline V gene. Between the trimmed V and J ends, which lost 6 bases and 6 bases, there was a span of 15 bases. This CDR3 contains 13 residues. This CDR3 reads CASTPTAAAEAFF. CDR3 sequence (DNA): TGCGCCAGCACCCCTACAGCAGCTGCTGAAGCTTTCTTT.

This chain connects TRBV5-4 to TRBJ1-2; D might be TRBD1 (6 bases). V was pared by 3 bases and J by 2 bases, with 17 bases between. The CDR3 extends over 16 amino acids. CDR1 is SGHNT and CDR2 is YYREEE in the germline V gene (reference sequence). The CDR3 region is CASSSYRTESNYGYTF. The CDR3 bases are TGTGCCAGCAGCTCCTATAGGACAGAGAGCAACTATGGCTACACCTTC.

J is TRBJ2-1 and V is TRBV11-2, with a possible D match to TRBD1 (5 bases). Germline CDR1 is SGHAT and CDR2 is FQNNGV. V was pared by 1 base and J by 8 bases, with 12 bases between. This CDR3 region has 14 residues. The CDR3 nucleotides are TGTGCCAGCAGCTTAGTAAGGGGTTTCGATGAGCAGTTCTTC. Translated, it gives CASSLVRGFDEQFF.

V gene TRBV14 combines with J gene TRBJ2-3; 8 positions agree with TRBD2. The V gene's germline CDR1 is SGHDN and CDR2 FVKESK. With 4 bases clipped from V and 2 bases from J, the junction kept 8 bases outside the gene matches. The CDR3 contains 16 residues. The DNA for the CDR3 is TGTGCCAGCAGCCTAATAGCGGGAACGAACACAGATACGCAGTATTTT. It encodes CASSLIAGTNTDTQYF.

The rearrangement joins TRBV9 to TRBJ2-7; D is unclear. The CDR3 totals 15 residues. Germline CDR1 and CDR2: SGDLS and YYNGEE. Between the trimmed V and J ends, which lost 0 bases and 3 bases, there was a span of 13 bases. The CDR3 here is CASSVGVQSSYEQYF. The CDR3 nucleotides are TGTGCCAGCAGCGTAGGGGTTCAGTCAAGCTACGAGCAGTACTTC. Together with reference TRBV9 and TRBJ2-7, the CDR3 gives the full variable domain: DSGVTQTPKHLITATGQRVTLRCSPRSGDLSVYWYQQSLDQGLQFLIQYYNGEERAKGNILERFSAQQFPDLHSELNLSSLELGDSALYFCASSVGVQSSYEQYFGPGTRLTVT.

V is TRBV28 and J is TRBJ2-3; 8 nucleotides match TRBD2. This CDR3 is built from 17 residues. The germline CDR1 and CDR2 sequences are MDHEN and SYDVKM. V gave up 6 bases and J gave up 0 bases; unmatched junction bases: 11. CDR3 amino acids: CASSSTPGLASTDTQYF. The CDR3 DNA is TGTGCCAGCAGCTCCACCCCCGGACTAGCAAGCACAGATACGCAGTATTTT.